This record covers a single TCR beta chain. Its antigen remains unknown. This sample was taken from a study of shared clonotypes between healthy human individuals. Turning to the study itself: The donor pool was made up of two women and three men aged 18 to 49. General observations from the study: Naive subsets tended to show greater estimated richness than memory subsets.

Every immunoSEQ plate was one replicate of a subset's evenly spread DNA. Assay used: immunoSEQ multiplex PCR; TCRdb lists only in-frame clones, some missing. The sample yields 2.3 million or so clones, 93% seen once. V was cut by 7 bases and J by 1 base, with 16 bases left in between. Germline V gives CDR1 SQVTM, CDR2 ANQGSEA. The CDR3 is made up of 14 amino acids. Study donors comprised healthy, HIV-negative adults devoid of recent acute infection or vaccination. The V gene is TRBV29-1, the J gene TRBJ1-1; D is unresolved. The specimen sequenced was naive CD4+ T cells from PBMCs. Subset indicated: CD45RA+ positively selected. This clonotype originated in a man aged 18 to 35 in good health. Some clones in this sample may be carry-over from other donors' samples. For the CDR3, the DNA is TGCAGCGCCCACAAGCTGGACGGGAACACTGAAGCTTTCTTT. This translates into CSAHKLDGNTEAFF.